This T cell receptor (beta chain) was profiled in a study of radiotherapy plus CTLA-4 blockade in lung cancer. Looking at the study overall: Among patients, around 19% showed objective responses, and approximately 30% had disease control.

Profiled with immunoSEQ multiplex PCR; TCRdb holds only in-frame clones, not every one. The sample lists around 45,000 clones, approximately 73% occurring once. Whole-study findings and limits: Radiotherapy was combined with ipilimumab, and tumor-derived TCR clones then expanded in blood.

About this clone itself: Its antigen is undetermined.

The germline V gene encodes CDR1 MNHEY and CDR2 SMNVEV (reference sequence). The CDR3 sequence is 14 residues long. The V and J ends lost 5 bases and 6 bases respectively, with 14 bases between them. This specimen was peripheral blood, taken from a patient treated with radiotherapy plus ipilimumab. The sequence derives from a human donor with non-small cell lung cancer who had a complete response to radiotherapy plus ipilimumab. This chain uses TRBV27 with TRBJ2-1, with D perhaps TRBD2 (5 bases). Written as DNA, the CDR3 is TGTGCCAGCAGTCCCTTGGACTGGACCAATGAGCAGTTCTTC. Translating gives CASSPLDWTNEQFF.